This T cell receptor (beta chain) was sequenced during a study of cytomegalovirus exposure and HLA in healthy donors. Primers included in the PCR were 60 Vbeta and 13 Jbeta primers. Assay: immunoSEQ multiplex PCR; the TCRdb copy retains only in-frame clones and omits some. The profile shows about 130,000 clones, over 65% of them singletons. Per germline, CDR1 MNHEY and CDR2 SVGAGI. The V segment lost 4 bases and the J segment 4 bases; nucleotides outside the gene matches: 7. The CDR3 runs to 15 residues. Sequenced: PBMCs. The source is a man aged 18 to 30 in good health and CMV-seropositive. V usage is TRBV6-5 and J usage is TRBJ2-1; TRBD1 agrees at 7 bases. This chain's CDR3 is CASSSPRQGYNEQFF. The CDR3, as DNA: TGTGCCAGCAGTTCTCCTCGACAGGGTTACAATGAGCAGTTCTTC.